The clone carrying this T cell receptor beta chain was observed once. What it binds is not known. Via MiXCR, TCRdb re-called the reads, giving one row per CDR3 protein. The data show approximately 72,000 distinct CDR3 sequences, 55% to 80% seen once. T-allo10 cells from the graft donor were described as anergic, host-alloantigen-specific, and alloantigen-specific suppressors. The CDR3 is made up of 16 amino acids. Germline CDR1 is SGHTA and CDR2 is FQGTGA. Losses at the gene ends were 4 bases for V and 3 bases for J; bases not matched to a gene: 4. This sample was included in a study of type 1 regulatory T cells. The overall study: T-allo10 is an in vitro-generated, Tr1-enriched CD4 T cell product specific for alloantigen.

The chain joins TRBV7-3 to TRBJ2-1, with 12 bases aligning to TRBD2. This receptor was identified in a human donor in good health. Input material: cultured T cells, either the whole culture or a sorted T cell fraction (not recorded which). Indicated subset: Tr1-enriched cell product generated in vitro against host alloantigens. The CDR3 bases are TGTGCCAGCAGCTCAGGACTAGCGGGACTCTACAATGAGCAGTTCTTC. Protein: CASSSGLAGLYNEQFF.